Below, 20 T cell receptor beta chains from the same sample are listed, as sequenced in a study of blood T cell repertoires in COVID-19. TCRdb's table, derived via immunoSEQ multiplex PCR, lists solely in-frame clones and lacks some. The repertoire holds some 250,000 clones, with approximately 85% as singletons. The sample taken for sequencing was PBMCs or T cells enriched from blood (not recorded which). These receptors were taken from a woman in her 50s who had recovered from COVID-19.

The chain is built from TRBV5-1 and TRBJ2-7; D is perhaps TRBD2 (7 bases). With 7 bases removed from V and 0 bases from J, the gap between germline ends came to 17 bases. This CDR3 comprises 15 residues. CDR1 is SGHRS, CDR2 YFSETQ, per germline. CDR3 nucleotides: TGCGCCAGCGCCTCGACGCGGGGGCCCTCCTACGAGCAGTACTTC. It codes for CASASTRGPSYEQYF.

The chain carries TRBV7-2 and TRBJ2-7; 7 bases align to TRBD2. The J segment lost 4 bases and the V segment lost 5 bases, leaving 11 bases of the junction unmatched. This CDR3 region has 15 residues. CDR1 and CDR2 (germline): SGHTA, FQGNSA. CDR3 in DNA: TGTGCCAGCAGCGTCGCCCAGGGAGGGCCATACGAGCAGTACTTC. Its translation is CASSVAQGGPYEQYF.

The chain is built from TRBV28 and TRBJ1-2; D ambiguous. The CDR3 consists of 15 residues. Germline CDR1 MDHEN, CDR2 SYDVKM. V lost 1 base and J 4 bases, leaving 13 bases between the germline ends. CDR3 sequence: CASSLSALRSYGYTF. In nucleotides, the CDR3 is TGTGCCAGCAGTTTATCTGCCCTACGAAGCTATGGCTACACCTTC.

The chain links TRBV19 to TRBJ1-6, with 8 nucleotides matching TRBD1. Germline values: CDR1 LNHDA, CDR2 SQIVND (reference sequence). There are 16 residues in the CDR3. Trimming removed 6 bases from V and 4 bases from J; junction bases left unmatched: 8. CDR3 bases: TGTGCCAGTAGCAGGTCAAGACAGGGGTATAATTCACCCCTCCACTTT. Residues: CASSRSRQGYNSPLHF.

This chain connects TRBV5-1 to TRBJ1-6, with 10 bases lining up with TRBD1. The CDR3 sequence is 17 residues long. The germline V gene encodes CDR1 SGHRS and CDR2 YFSETQ. The ends lost 0 bases at V and 7 bases at J; junction bases unmatched: 7. The CDR3 here is CASSLGPGTGDNSPLHF. In DNA, the CDR3 is TGCGCCAGCAGCTTGGGCCCCGGGACAGGGGACAATTCACCCCTCCACTTT.

The chain has TRBV7-3 and TRBJ1-2; D remains ambiguous. The V gene lost 3 bases and the J gene lost 0 bases, with 14 bases spanning the gap. CDR1 SGHTA and CDR2 FQGTGA come from the germline V gene. The CDR3 extends over 16 amino acids. This CDR3 reads CASSLSIGGTNYGYTF. CDR3 sequence (DNA): TGTGCCAGCAGCTTGTCAATAGGAGGCACTAACTATGGCTACACCTTC. The entire variable domain, with the rest obtained from reference TRBV7-3 and TRBJ1-2, is as follows: GAGVSQTPSNKVTEKGKYVELRCDPISGHTALYWYRQSLGQGPEFLIYFQGTGAADDSGLPNDRFFAVRPEGSVSTLKIQRTERGDSAVYLCASSLSIGGTNYGYTFGSGTRLTVV.

The chain employs TRBV9 and TRBJ1-1; D gene ambiguous. Trimming shortened V by 0 bases and J by 5 bases, and 11 bases separated the two germline ends. In germline, CDR1 is SGDLS, CDR2 YYNGEE. The CDR3 loop spans 14 amino acids. The CDR3 loop is CASSVESGRTEAFF. Here the CDR3 DNA reads TGTGCCAGCAGCGTAGAGAGTGGGAGGACTGAAGCTTTCTTT.

J is TRBJ2-2 and V is TRBV5-8, with D possibly matching TRBD2 (6 bases). Germline V CDR1 and CDR2: SGHTS, YDEGEE. CDR3 length: 17 residues. V was shortened by 3 bases and J by 2 bases, with 17 bases between the two germline ends. The CDR3 loop reads CASSSLIREVNTGELFF. Written as DNA, the CDR3 is TGTGCCAGCAGCTCTCTAATTAGGGAGGTCAACACCGGGGAGCTGTTTTTT.

Concerning this clone itself: One end of the junction is discordant with germline, which a read error may explain. The chain combines TRBV7-7 with TRBJ1-3; no clear D gene. The CDR3 extends over 18 amino acids. CDR1 is SSHAT, CDR2 FNYEAQ, per germline (reference sequence). In DNA, the CDR3 is TGTGCTAGCAGCTTGTTCCCTCAGTTTCAGCAGGCTGGAAACACCATATATTTT. Amino acid sequence: CASSLFPQFQQAGNTIYF.

V and J are TRBV30 and TRBJ2-3; 11 positions match TRBD2. V was clipped by 7 bases and J by 1 base; unmatched bases: 10. The CDR3 runs 16 residues. From germline, CDR1 is GTSNPN and CDR2 SVGIG (reference sequence). This chain's CDR3 is CAYSTGTSGRTDTQYF. CDR3 DNA sequence: TGTGCCTACTCTACCGGGACTAGCGGTCGCACAGATACGCAGTATTTT. Drawing the rest from reference TRBV30 and TRBJ2-3, the complete variable domain is SQTIHQWPATLVQPVGSPLSLECTVEGTSNPNLYWYRQAAGRGLQLLFYSVGIGQISSEVPQNLSASRPQDRQFILSSKKLLLSDSGFYLCAYSTGTSGRTDTQYFGPGTRLTVL.

The gene calls are TRBV7-6 and TRBJ2-2, with 10 bases lining up with TRBD2. The V and J ends lost 1 base and 4 bases, in that order; junction bases with no gene match: 6. This CDR3 comprises 17 residues. Germline lookup yields CDR1 SGHVS and CDR2 FNYEAQ. CDR3 region: CASSLGAGGPGTGELFF. CDR3 nucleotides: TGTGCCAGCAGCTTAGGAGCGGGAGGGCCGGGCACCGGGGAGCTGTTTTTT.

The chain employs TRBV21-1 and TRBJ1-3; the table's TRBD1 call for D was not verified on the DNA. TRBV21-1 is labeled a pseudogene. The CDR3 is made up of 16 amino acids. In DNA, the CDR3 is TGTGCCAGCAGCAAGGATCGACAGGCAGGAGGAAACACCATATATTTT. It is translated as CASSKDRQAGGNTIYF.

J is TRBJ2-1 and V is TRBV11-3; 7 nucleotides line up with TRBD2. CDR1 is SGHNT, CDR2 YENEEA, per germline. Trimming at V came to 8 bases and at J to 1 base, leaving 2 bases not matched to a gene. The length of the CDR3 is 13 residues. The CDR3 protein is CASAGVSYNEQFF. The CDR3 coding sequence is TGTGCCAGCGCGGGAGTGTCCTACAATGAGCAGTTCTTC.

The CDR3 region has the DNA TGTGCCAACGCAGGGGGGACTGAGCAGTTCTTC. Translated: CANAGGTEQFF. V is TRBV2 and J is TRBJ2-1; a possible D gene is TRBD1 (7 bases). CDR1 and CDR2 from the germline V gene are SNHLY and FYNNEI. The V end was cut by 10 bases, the J end by 9 bases, with 13 bases between. The CDR3 extends over 11 amino acids.

This clone was observed once. CDR3 protein: CASSRGLAEAYEQYF. The DNA for the CDR3 is TGTGCCAGCAGCCGAGGACTAGCGGAAGCCTACGAGCAGTACTTC. The V call is TRBV7-8, the J call TRBJ2-7; 10 nucleotides match TRBD2. Germline CDR1 reads SGHVS; CDR2 reads FQNEAQ. V dropped 5 bases and J dropped 2; count of bases not matched to a gene: 6. The CDR3 consists of 15 residues.

The CDR3 loop reads CASSLGQGDVNTIYF. CDR3 coding DNA: TGCGCCAGCAGCTTGGGACAGGGGGACGTCAACACCATATATTTT. The chain uses TRBV5-1 and TRBJ1-3; 9 bases are shared with TRBD1. Germline CDR1 SGHRS, CDR2 YFSETQ. The CDR3 extends over 15 amino acids. V was pared by 0 bases and J by 7 bases, with 5 bases of the junction left unmatched.

V usage is TRBV10-3 and J usage is TRBJ2-7; 9 bases fit TRBD1. In germline, CDR1 is ENHRY, CDR2 SYGVKD. This CDR3 comprises 14 residues. With V trimmed by 2 bases and J by 3 bases, 2 bases remained unmatched. CDR3 sequence: CAISEPDRGYEQYF. The CDR3 coding sequence is TGTGCCATCAGTGAGCCGGACAGGGGCTACGAGCAGTACTTC.

The chain joins TRBV20-1 to TRBJ2-7; 8 nucleotides align to TRBD1. Germline V lookup: CDR1 DFQATT, CDR2 SNEGSKA (reference sequence). The CDR3 covers 13 residues. V lost 3 bases and J lost 2; bases outside the gene matches: 3. CDR3 sequence (DNA): TGCAGTGCTAGTAGGACAGGGACCTACGAGCAGTACTTC. It translates to CSASRTGTYEQYF.

V and J are TRBV6-1 and TRBJ1-4, with 8 bases matching TRBD1. CDR1 is MNHNS, CDR2 SASEGT, per germline. The CDR3 has 15 residues. The junction had 8 bases not matched to a gene; V was cut back by 3 bases and J by 8 bases. The chain's CDR3 is CASSDLGTGGEKLFF. The CDR3 DNA follows: TGTGCCAGCAGTGATCTTGGGACAGGTGGGGAAAAACTGTTTTTT.

CDR3 in DNA: TGCGCCAGCAGCCCAGGGCCTGAAAAACTGTTTTTT. Amino acid sequence: CASSPGPEKLFF. V is TRBV4-1 and J is TRBJ1-4; possibly TRBD1 for D (5 bases). The CDR3 contains 12 residues. V shed 4 bases and J shed 7 bases, with 7 bases lying between them. Germline V gene data show CDR1 as MGHRA and CDR2 as YSYEKL.